This TCR beta chain was observed in a study of blood T cell repertoires in COVID-19. Study details: The United States, Italy and Spain were the sources of the acute and convalescent COVID-19 samples. The cDNA or gDNA used as material had been derived from T cells, B-cell-depleted T cells, or PBMCs.

Produced via immunoSEQ multiplex PCR; TCRdb's table is partial and in-frame only. Of about 220,000 clones in the sample, around 84% were seen once. Sequenced sample: peripheral blood. The clonotype comes from a man aged 25 to 45 with active or convalescent COVID-19.

CDR3 nucleotides: TGTGCCAGCTCACCTACAGAGAACACCGGGGAGCTGTTTTTT. This encodes CASSPTENTGELFF. This chain connects TRBV18 to TRBJ2-2; D unclear. The length of the CDR3 is 14 residues. Germline CDR1 is KGHSH and CDR2 is LQKENI. V gave up 3 bases and J gave up 1 base, with 6 bases separating them.